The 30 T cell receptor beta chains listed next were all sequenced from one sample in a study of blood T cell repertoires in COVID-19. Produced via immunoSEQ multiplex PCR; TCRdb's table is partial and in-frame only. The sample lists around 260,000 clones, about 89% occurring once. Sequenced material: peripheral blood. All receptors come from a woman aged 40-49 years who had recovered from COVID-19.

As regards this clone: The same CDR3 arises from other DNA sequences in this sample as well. In DNA form, the CDR3 reads TGTGCCAGCTCACGTCAGGGCCCCGGGGAGCTGTTTTTT. Translated, it gives CASSRQGPGELFF. The rearrangement links TRBV18 to TRBJ2-2, with D possibly being TRBD1 (5 bases). V lost 4 bases and J lost 6, with 9 bases in between. The CDR3 contains 13 residues. CDR1 and CDR2 from the germline V gene are KGHSH and LQKENI.

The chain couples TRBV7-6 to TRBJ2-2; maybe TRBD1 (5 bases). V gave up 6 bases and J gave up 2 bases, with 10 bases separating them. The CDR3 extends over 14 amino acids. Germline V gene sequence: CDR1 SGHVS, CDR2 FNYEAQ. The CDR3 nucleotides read TGTGCCAGCAGGAATGGACATAACACCGGGGAGCTGTTTTTT. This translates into CASRNGHNTGELFF.

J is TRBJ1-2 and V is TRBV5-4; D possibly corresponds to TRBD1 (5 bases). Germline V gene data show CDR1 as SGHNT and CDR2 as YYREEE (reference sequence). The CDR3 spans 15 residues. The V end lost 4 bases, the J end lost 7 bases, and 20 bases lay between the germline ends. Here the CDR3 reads CASSHDTGVTGGYTF. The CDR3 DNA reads TGTGCCAGCAGCCATGACACAGGAGTCACTGGTGGCTACACCTTC. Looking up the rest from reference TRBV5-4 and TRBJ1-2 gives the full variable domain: ETGVTQSPTHLIKTRGQQVTLRCSSQSGHNTVSWYQQALGQGPQFIFQYYREEENGRGNFPPRFSGLQFPNYSSELNVNALELDDSALYLCASSHDTGVTGGYTFGSGTRLTVV.

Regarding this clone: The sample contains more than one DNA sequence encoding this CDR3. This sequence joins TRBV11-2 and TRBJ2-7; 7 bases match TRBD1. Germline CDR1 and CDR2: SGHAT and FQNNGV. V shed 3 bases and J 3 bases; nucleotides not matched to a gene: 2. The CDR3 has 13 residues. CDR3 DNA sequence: TGTGCCAGCAGCTTTTCAGGGGGCTACGAGCAGTACTTC. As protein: CASSFSGGYEQYF.

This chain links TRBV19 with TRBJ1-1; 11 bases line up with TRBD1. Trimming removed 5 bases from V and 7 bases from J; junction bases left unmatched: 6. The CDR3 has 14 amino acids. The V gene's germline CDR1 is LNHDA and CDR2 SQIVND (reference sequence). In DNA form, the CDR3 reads TGTGCCAGTAGTGTGGGACAGGGGGGAGTTGAAGCTTTCTTT. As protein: CASSVGQGGVEAFF. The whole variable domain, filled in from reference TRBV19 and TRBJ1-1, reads DGGITQSPKYLFRKEGQNVTLSCEQNLNHDAMYWYRQDPGQGLRLIYYSQIVNDFQKGDIAEGYSVSREKKESFPLTVTSAQKNPTAFYLCASSVGQGGVEAFFGQGTRLTVV.

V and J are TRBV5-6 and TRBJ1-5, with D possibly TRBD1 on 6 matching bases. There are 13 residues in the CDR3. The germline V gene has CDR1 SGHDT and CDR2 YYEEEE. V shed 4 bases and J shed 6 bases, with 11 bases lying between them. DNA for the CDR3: TGTGCCAGCAGCGCGGGGGCGAGTCAGCCCCAGCATTTT. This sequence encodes CASSAGASQPQHF.

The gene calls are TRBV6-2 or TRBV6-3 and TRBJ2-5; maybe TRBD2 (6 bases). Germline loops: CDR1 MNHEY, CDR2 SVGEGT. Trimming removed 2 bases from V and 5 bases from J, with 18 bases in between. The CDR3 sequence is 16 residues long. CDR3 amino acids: CASSYRSWGLWETQYF. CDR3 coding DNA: TGTGCCAGCAGTTACCGATCCTGGGGACTGTGGGAGACCCAGTACTTC.

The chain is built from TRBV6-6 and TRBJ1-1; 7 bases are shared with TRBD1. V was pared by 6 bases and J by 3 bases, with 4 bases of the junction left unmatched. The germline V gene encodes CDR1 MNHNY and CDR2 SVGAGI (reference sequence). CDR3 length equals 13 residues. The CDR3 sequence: CASRYTGDTEAFF. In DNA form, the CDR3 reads TGTGCCAGCAGGTATACAGGGGACACTGAAGCTTTCTTT.

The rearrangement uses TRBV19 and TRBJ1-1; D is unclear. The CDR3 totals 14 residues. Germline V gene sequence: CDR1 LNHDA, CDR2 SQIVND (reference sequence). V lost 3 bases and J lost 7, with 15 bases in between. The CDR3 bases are TGTGCCAGTAGTATTGTTCTCATGGGAGTTGAAGCTTTCTTT. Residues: CASSIVLMGVEAFF.

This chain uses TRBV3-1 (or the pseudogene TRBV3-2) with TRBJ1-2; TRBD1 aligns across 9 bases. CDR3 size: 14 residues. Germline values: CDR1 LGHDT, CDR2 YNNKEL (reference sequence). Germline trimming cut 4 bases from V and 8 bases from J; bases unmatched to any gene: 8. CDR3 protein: CASSRRGTGWGYTF. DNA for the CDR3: TGTGCCAGCAGCCGCCGTGGGACAGGGTGGGGCTACACCTTC.

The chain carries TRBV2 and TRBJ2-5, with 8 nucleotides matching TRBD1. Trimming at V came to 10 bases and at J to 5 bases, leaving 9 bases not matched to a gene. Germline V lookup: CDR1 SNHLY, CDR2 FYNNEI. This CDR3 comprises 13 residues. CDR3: CAIGDRFAETQYF. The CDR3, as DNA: TGTGCCATCGGGGACAGGTTCGCCGAGACCCAGTACTTC.

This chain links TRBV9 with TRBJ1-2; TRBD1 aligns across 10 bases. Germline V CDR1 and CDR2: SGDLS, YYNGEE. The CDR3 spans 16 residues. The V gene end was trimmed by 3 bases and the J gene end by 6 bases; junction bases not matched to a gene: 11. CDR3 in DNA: TGTGCCAGCAGCGGCAGTCAGACAGGGGGCAGCCATGGCTACACCTTC. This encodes CASSGSQTGGSHGYTF.

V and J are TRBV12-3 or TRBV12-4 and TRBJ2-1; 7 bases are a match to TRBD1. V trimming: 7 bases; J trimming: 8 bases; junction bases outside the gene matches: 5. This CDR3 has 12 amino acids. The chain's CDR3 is CASNEQGYEQFF. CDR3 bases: TGTGCCAGCAATGAACAGGGGTATGAGCAGTTCTTC.

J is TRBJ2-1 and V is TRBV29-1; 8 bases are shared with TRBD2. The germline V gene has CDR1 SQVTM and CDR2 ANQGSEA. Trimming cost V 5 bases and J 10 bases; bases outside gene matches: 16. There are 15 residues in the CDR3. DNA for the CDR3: TGCAGCGTTCCTATTGGCGGGGGGTTGGCCGGGGAGCAGTTCTTC. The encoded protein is CSVPIGGGLAGEQFF.

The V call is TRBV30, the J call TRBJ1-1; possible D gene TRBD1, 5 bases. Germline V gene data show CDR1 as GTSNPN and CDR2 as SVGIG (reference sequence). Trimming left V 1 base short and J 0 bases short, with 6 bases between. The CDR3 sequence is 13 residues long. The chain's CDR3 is CAWSGTLNTEAFF. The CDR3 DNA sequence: TGTGCCTGGAGTGGGACATTGAACACTGAAGCTTTCTTT. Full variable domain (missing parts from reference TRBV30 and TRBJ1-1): SQTIHQWPATLVQPVGSPLSLECTVEGTSNPNLYWYRQAAGRGLQLLFYSVGIGQISSEVPQNLSASRPQDRQFILSSKKLLLSDSGFYLCAWSGTLNTEAFFGQGTRLTVV.

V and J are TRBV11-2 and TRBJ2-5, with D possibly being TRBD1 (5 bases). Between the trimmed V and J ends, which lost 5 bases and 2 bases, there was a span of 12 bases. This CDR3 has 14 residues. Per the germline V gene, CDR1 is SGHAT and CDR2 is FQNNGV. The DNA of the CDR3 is TGTGCCAGCAGCCAGGTCACAGGACAAGAGACCCAGTACTTC. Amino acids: CASSQVTGQETQYF.

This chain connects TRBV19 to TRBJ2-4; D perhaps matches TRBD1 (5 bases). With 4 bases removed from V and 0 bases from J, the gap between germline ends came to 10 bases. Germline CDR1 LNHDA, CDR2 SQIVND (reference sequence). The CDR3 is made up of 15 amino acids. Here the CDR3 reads CASSTGSVAKNIQYF. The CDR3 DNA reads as TGTGCCAGTAGTACAGGGTCAGTAGCCAAAAACATTCAGTACTTC.

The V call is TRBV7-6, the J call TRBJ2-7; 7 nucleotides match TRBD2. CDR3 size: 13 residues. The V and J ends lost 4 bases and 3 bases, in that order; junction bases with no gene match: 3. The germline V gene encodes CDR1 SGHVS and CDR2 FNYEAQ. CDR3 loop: CASSSGGSYEQYF. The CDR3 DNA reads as TGTGCCAGCAGCTCCGGGGGGAGCTACGAGCAGTACTTC.

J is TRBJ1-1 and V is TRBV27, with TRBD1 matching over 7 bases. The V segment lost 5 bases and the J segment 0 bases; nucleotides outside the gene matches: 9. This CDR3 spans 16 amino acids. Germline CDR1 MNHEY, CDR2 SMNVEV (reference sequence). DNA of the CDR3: TGTGCCAGCAGTCCAAGACAGGGTACGGTGAACACTGAAGCTTTCTTT. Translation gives CASSPRQGTVNTEAFF.

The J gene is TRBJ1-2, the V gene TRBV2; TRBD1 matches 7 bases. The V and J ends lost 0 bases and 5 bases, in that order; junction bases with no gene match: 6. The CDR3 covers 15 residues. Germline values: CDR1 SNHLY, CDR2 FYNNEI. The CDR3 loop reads CASSEALGTEYGYTF. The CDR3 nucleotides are TGTGCCAGCAGTGAAGCGCTAGGGACAGAGTATGGCTACACCTTC. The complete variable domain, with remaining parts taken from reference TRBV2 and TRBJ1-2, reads EPEVTQTPSHQVTQMGQEVILRCVPISNHLYFYWYRQILGQKVEFLVSFYNNEISEKSEIFDDQFSVERPDGSNFTLKIRSTKLEDSAMYFCASSEALGTEYGYTFGSGTRLTVV.

CDR3 nucleotides: TGTGCCAGCAGTGACCGGGGGGGGTCCTACGAGCAGTACTTC. Translation: CASSDRGGSYEQYF. V usage is TRBV6-4 and J usage is TRBJ2-7; 8 bases agree with TRBD2. The germline V gene encodes CDR1 MRHNA and CDR2 SNTAGT. V was pared by 2 bases and J by 1 base, with 1 base of the junction left unmatched. The CDR3 is 14 residues long.

In nucleotides, the CDR3 is TGTGCCAGCTCACCAGCAGGGGAATACGAGCAGTACTTC. Translating it yields CASSPAGEYEQYF. This chain uses TRBV18 with TRBJ2-7; TRBD1 is a possible D gene (6 bases). Deletions cut 2 bases from V and 4 bases from J, with 9 bases between. The CDR3 has 13 residues. The germline CDR1 and CDR2 sequences are KGHSH and LQKENI.

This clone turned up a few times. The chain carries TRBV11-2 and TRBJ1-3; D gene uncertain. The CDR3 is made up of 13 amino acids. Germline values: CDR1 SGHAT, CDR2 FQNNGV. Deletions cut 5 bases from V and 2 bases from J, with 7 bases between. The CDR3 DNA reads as TGTGCCAGCAGCCCATGGCCTGGAAACACCATATATTTT. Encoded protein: CASSPWPGNTIYF.

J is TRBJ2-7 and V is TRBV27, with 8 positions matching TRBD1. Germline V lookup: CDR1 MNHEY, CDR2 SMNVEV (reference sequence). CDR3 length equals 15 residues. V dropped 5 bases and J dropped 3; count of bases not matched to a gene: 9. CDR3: CASSTPGQGVYEQYF. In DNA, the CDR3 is TGTGCCAGCAGTACCCCTGGACAGGGAGTCTACGAGCAGTACTTC.

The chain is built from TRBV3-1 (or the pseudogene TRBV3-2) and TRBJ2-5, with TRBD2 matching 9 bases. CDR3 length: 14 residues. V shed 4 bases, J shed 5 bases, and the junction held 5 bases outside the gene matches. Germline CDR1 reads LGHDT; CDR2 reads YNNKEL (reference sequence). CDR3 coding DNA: TGTGCCAGCAGCCCGCGGGGGGGCTGGGAGACCCAGTACTTC. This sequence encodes CASSPRGGWETQYF.

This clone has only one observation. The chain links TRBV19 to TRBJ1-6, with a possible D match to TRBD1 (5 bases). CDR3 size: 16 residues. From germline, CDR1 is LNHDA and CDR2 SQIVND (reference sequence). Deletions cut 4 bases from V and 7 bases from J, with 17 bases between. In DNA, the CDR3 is TGTGCCAGTAGTACCTGGCAGGGCTCGGTGAATTCACCCCTCCACTTT. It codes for CASSTWQGSVNSPLHF.

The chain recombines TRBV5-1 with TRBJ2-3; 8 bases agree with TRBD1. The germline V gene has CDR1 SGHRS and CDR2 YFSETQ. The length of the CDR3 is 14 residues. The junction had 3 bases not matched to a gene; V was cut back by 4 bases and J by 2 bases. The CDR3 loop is CASSATGVTDTQYF. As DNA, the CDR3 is TGCGCCAGCAGCGCGACAGGGGTCACAGATACGCAGTATTTT.

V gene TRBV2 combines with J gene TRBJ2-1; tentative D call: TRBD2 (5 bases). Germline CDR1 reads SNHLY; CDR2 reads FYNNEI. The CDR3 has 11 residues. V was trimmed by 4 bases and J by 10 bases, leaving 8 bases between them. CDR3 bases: TGTGCCAGCAGTGTGGGGAGCGAGCAGTTCTTC. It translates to CASSVGSEQFF.

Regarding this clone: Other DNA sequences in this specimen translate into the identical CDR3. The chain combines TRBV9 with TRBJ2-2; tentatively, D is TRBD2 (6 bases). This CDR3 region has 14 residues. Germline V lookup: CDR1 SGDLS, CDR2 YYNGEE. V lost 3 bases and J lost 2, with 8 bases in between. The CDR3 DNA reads TGTGCCAGCAGCGGGCGGGGAAACACCGGGGAGCTGTTTTTT. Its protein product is CASSGRGNTGELFF. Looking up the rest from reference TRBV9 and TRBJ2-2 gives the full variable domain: DSGVTQTPKHLITATGQRVTLRCSPRSGDLSVYWYQQSLDQGLQFLIQYYNGEERAKGNILERFSAQQFPDLHSELNLSSLELGDSALYFCASSGRGNTGELFFGEGSRLTVL.

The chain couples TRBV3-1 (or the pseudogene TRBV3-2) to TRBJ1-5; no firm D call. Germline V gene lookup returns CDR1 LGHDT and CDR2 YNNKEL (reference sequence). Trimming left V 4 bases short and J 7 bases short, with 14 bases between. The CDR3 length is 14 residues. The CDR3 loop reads CASSPAQLSQPQHF. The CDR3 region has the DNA TGTGCCAGCAGCCCGGCACAACTTAGCCAGCCCCAGCATTTT.